What follows is one T cell receptor (beta chain) and its context. Its antigen remains unknown. The germline CDR1 and CDR2 sequences are SEHNR and FQNEAQ (reference sequence). Trimming removed 5 bases from V and 5 bases from J; junction bases left unmatched: 13. This CDR3 comprises 16 residues. Treatment here: oral pan-JAK inhibitor, 5-10 mg twice daily. This sample stems from a study of CD8+ T cells in alopecia areata. General study results and limits: Scalp lesions, especially in alopecia totalis/universalis, had higher clonality than normal scalp. The study found that many expanded lesional clones persisted in scalp and blood during tofacitinib.

RNA was isolated and reverse transcribed to cDNA, the sequencing template. TCRdb keeps only in-frame clones here, not all; method: immunoSEQ multiplex PCR. The sample carries around 97,000 clones, more than 75% recorded once. J is TRBJ2-3 and V is TRBV7-9, with 7 bases aligning to TRBD1. The receptor's source is a human donor with alopecia areata. The starting material was CD8+ T cells sorted from blood, obtained around week 30, from a patient treated with tofacitinib. The CDR3 loop reads CASSPGQDHDRDTQYF. CDR3 sequence (DNA): TGTGCCAGCAGCCCCGGACAGGATCACGACCGAGATACGCAGTATTTT. Combining the CDR3 with reference TRBV7-9 and TRBJ2-3 gives the whole variable domain DTGVSQNPRHKITKRGQNVTFRCDPISEHNRLYWYRQTLGQGPEFLTYFQNEAQLEKSRLLSDRFSAERPKGSFSTLEIQRTEQGDSAMYLCASSPGQDHDRDTQYFGPGTRLTVL.